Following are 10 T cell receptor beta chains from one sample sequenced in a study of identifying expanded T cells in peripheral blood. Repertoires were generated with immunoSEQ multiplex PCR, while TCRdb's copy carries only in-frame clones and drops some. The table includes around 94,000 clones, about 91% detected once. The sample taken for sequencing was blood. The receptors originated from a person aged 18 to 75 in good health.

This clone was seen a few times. The CDR3 sequence is CAIGGQGHQPQHF. CDR3 bases: TGTGCCATTGGTGGACAGGGCCATCAGCCCCAGCATTTT. J is TRBJ1-5 and V is TRBV28; TRBD1 matches 8 bases. Germline V lookup: CDR1 MDHEN, CDR2 SYDVKM. This CDR3 contains 13 residues. With V trimmed by 10 bases and J by 5 bases, 7 bases remained unmatched.

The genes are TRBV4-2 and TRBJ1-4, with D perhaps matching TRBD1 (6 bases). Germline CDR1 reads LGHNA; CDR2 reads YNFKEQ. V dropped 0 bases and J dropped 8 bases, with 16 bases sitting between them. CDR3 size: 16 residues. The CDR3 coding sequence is TGTGCCAGCAGCCAAGAGCTAGGGGGGGCCAGGGAAAAACTGTTTTTT. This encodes CASSQELGGAREKLFF.

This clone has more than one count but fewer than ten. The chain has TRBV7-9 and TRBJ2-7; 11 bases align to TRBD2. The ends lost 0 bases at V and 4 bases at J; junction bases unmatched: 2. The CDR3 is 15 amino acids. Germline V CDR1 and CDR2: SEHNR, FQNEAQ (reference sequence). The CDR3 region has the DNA TGTGCCAGCAGCTTAGCGCTAGCGGGAGGATACGAGCAGTACTTC. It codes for CASSLALAGGYEQYF.

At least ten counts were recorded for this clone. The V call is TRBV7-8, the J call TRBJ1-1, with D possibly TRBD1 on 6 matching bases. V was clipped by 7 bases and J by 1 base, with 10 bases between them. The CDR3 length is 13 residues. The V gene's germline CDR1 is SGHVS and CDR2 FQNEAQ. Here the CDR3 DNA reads TGTGCCAGCACCTTGGGACAGAACACTGAAGCTTTCTTT. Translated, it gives CASTLGQNTEAFF.

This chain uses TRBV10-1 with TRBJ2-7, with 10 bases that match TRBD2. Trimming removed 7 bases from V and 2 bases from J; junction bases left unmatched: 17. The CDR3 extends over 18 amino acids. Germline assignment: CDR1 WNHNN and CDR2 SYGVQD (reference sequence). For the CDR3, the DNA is TGCGCCAGCACCACGTTGGGATCTAGCGGGGGCGTCCCCTACGAGCAGTACTTC. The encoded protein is CASTTLGSSGGVPYEQYF.

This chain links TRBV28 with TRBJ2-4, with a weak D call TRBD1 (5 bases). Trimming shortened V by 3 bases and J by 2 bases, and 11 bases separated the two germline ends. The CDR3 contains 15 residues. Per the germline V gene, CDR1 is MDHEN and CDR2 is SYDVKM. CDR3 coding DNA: TGTGCCAGCAGTTTTGTCAGGGCGTCCAAAAACATTCAGTACTTC. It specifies CASSFVRASKNIQYF.

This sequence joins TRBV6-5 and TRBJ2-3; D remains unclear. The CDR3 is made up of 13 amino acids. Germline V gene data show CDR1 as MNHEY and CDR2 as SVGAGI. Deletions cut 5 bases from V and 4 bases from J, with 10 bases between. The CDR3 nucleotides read TGTGCCAGCAGTCGGCTGCTGGCAGATACGCAGTATTTT. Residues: CASSRLLADTQYF.

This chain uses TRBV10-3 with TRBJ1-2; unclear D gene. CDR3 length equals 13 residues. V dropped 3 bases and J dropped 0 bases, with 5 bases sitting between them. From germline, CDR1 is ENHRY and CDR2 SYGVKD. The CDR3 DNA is TGTGCCATCAGTGATACCGCTAACTATGGCTACACCTTC. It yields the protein CAISDTANYGYTF.

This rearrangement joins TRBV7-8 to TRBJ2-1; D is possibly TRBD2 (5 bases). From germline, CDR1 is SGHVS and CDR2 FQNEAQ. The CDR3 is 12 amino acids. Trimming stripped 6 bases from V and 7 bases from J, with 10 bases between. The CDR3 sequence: CASRGRGNEQFF. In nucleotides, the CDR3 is TGTGCCAGCAGGGGCCGAGGGAATGAGCAGTTCTTC.

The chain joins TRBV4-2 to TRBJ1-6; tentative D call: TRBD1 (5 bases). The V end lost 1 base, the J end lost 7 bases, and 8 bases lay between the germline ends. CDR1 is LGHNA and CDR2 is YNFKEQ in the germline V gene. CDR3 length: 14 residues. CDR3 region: CASSQAGVNSPLHF. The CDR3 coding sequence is TGTGCCAGCAGCCAAGCGGGGGTGAATTCACCCCTCCACTTT.